This passage covers 2 T cell receptor beta chains from one sample sequenced in a study of cytomegalovirus exposure and HLA in healthy donors. Both 60 Vbeta primers and 13 Jbeta primers went into the PCR. Assay: immunoSEQ multiplex PCR; the TCRdb copy retains only in-frame clones and omits some. Its listing shows some 80,000 clones. The sequencing sample was made of PBMCs. The source is a man between 50 and 59 years old in good health and CMV-seropositive.

This rearrangement joins TRBV27 to TRBJ2-1, with 14 positions matching TRBD2. From germline, CDR1 is MNHEY and CDR2 SMNVEV (reference sequence). V shed 5 bases and J 5 bases; nucleotides not matched to a gene: 11. This CDR3 is built from 18 residues. The CDR3 protein is CASSMLFQTSGGDNEQFF. As DNA, the CDR3 is TGTGCCAGCAGTATGCTCTTCCAGACTAGCGGGGGGGACAATGAGCAGTTCTTC.

The chain uses TRBV6-1 and TRBJ1-2; D may be TRBD1 (6 bases). Germline CDR1 is MNHNS and CDR2 is SASEGT. V lost 5 bases and J lost 4, with 17 bases in between. The CDR3 contains 15 residues. DNA for the CDR3: TGTGCCAGCAGTTCGGGGGGGCCCAAGGGCTATGGCTACACCTTC. Protein: CASSSGGPKGYGYTF.